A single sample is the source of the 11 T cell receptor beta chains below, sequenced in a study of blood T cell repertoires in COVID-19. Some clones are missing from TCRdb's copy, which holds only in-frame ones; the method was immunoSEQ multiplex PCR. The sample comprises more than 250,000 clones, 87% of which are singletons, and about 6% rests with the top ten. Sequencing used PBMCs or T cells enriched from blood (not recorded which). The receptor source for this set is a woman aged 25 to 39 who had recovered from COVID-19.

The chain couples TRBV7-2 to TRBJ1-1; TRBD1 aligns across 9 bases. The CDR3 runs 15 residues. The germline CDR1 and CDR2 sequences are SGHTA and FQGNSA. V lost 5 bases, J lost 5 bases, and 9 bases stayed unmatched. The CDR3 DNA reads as TGTGCCAGCAGCCCGCAGGGACAGGGAGTTACTGAAGCTTTCTTT. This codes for CASSPQGQGVTEAFF. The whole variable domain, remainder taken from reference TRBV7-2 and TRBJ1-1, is GAGVSQSPSNKVTEKGKDVELRCDPISGHTALYWYRQSLGQGLEFLIYFQGNSAPDKSGLPSDRFSAERTGGSVSTLTIQRTQQEDSAVYLCASSPQGQGVTEAFFGQGTRLTVV.

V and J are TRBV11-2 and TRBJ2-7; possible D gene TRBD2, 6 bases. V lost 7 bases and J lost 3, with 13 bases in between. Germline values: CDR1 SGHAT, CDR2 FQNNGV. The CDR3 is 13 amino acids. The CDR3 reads CASMTSGVYEQYF. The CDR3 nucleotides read TGTGCCAGCATGACGTCGGGGGTCTACGAGCAGTACTTC. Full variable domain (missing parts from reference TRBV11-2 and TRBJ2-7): EAGVAQSPRYKIIEKRQSVAFWCNPISGHATLYWYQQILGQGPKLLIQFQNNGVVDDSQLPKDRFSAERLKGVDSTLKIQPAKLEDSAVYLCASMTSGVYEQYFGPGTRLTVT.

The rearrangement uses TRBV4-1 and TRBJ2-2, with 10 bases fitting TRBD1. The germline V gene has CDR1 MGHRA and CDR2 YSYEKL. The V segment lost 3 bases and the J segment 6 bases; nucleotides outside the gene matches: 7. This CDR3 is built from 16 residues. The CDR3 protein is CASSQALGQGSGELFF. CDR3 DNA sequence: TGCGCCAGCAGCCAGGCTTTGGGACAGGGGTCCGGGGAGCTGTTTTTT.

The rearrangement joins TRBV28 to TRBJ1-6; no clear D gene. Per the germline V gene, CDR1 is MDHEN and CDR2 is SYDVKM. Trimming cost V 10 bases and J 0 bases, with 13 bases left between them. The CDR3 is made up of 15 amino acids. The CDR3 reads CAITPGNSYNSPLHF. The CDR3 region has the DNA TGTGCCATCACTCCCGGGAACTCCTATAATTCACCCCTCCACTTT.

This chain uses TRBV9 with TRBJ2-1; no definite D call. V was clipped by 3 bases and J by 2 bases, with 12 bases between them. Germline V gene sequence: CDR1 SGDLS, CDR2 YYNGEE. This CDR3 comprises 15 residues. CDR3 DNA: TGTGCCAGCAGCGAGGAGACTTCAACCTACAATGAGCAGTTCTTC. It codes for CASSEETSTYNEQFF.

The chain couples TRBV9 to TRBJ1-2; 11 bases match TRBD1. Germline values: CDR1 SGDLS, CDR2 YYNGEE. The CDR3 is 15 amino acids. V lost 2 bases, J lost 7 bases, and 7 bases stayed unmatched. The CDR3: CASSVLGQGAGGYTF. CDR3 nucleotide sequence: TGTGCCAGCAGCGTCCTAGGACAGGGGGCGGGTGGCTACACCTTC. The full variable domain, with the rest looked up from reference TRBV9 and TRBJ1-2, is DSGVTQTPKHLITATGQRVTLRCSPRSGDLSVYWYQQSLDQGLQFLIQYYNGEERAKGNILERFSAQQFPDLHSELNLSSLELGDSALYFCASSVLGQGAGGYTFGSGTRLTVV.

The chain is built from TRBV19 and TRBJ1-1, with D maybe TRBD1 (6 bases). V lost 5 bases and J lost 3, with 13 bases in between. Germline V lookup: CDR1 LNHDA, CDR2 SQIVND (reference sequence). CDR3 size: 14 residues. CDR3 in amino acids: CASSAGVGYTEAFF. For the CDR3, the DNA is TGTGCCAGTAGTGCAGGGGTGGGGTACACTGAAGCTTTCTTT.

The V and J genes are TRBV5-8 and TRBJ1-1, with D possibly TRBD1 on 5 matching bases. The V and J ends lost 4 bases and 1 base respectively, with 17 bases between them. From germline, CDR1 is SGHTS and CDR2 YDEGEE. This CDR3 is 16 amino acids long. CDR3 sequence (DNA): TGTGCCAGCAGCCGGAACCAGGGCCTCAAGAACACTGAAGCTTTCTTT. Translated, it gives CASSRNQGLKNTEAFF. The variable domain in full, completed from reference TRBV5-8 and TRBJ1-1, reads EAGVTQSPTHLIKTRGQQATLRCSPISGHTSVYWYQQALGLGLQFLLWYDEGEERNRGNFPPRFSGRQFPNYSSELNVNALELEDSALYLCASSRNQGLKNTEAFFGQGTRLTVV.

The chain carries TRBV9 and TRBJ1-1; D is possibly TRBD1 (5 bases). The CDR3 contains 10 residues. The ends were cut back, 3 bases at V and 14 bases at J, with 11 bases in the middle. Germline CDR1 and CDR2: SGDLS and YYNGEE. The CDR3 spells CASSGAREFF. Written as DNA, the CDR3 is TGTGCCAGCAGCGGTGCCAGGGAATTCTTT.

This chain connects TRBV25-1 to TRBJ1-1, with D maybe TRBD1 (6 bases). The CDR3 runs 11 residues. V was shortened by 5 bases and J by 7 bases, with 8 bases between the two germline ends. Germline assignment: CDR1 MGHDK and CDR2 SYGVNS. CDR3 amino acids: CASSRTDEAFF. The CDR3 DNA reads TGTGCCAGCAGTAGGACAGATGAAGCTTTCTTT.

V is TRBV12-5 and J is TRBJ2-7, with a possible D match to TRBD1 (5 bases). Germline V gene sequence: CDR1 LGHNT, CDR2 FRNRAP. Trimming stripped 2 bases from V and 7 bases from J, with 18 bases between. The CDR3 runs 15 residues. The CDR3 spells CASGLYPGPLGEQYF. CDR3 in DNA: TGTGCTAGTGGTTTGTACCCAGGGCCCTTAGGGGAGCAGTACTTC. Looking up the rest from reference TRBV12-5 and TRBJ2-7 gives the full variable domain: DARVTQTPRHKVTEMGQEVTMRCQPILGHNTVFWYRQTMMQGLELLAYFRNRAPLDDSGMPKDRFSAEMPDATLATLKIQPSEPRDSAVYFCASGLYPGPLGEQYFGPGTRLTVT.